This TCR beta chain was captured by sequencing in a study of response to subunit inactivated influenza vaccine. With regard to this clonotype: Its antigen is not identified.

Deletions cut 6 bases from V and 4 bases from J, with 10 bases between. The CDR3 is 13 amino acids. CDR1 is MNHNS and CDR2 is SASEGT in the germline V gene. The study, taken as a whole, reports: It was suggested by the authors that few new T cells are recruited by each seasonal influenza vaccination.

Via MiXCR, TCRdb re-called the RT-PCR reads, giving one row per CDR3 protein. The profile shows some 550,000 distinct CDR3 sequences, under 25% of them singletons. This sample was shared with a second study, whose subject was T cells expressing NK-cell markers. As reported in that work: It was by 5'RACE template switching with UMIs that TCR beta cDNA was made. An anti-gamma-delta TCR antibody was added in several experiments. It restricted sorting to alpha-beta TCR-expressing T cells. In about six donors, dominant CD3+CD56+NKG2C+ clonotypes ranked among the top 10 CD8+ clonotypes.

This TCR was sampled from a man between 45 and 60 years old who received an inactivated influenza vaccine. The sequencing used CD4+ T cells sorted from PBMCs, collected roughly 13 days after vaccination. The chain is built from TRBV6-1 and TRBJ1-5, with D uncertain. The CDR3 region has the DNA TGTGCCAGCAGAGAACAGCAAAATCAGCCCCAGCATTTT. Residues: CASREQQNQPQHF.